The source of this T cell receptor (beta chain) is a study of CD8 T cells in ankylosing spondylitis. Each CDR3 protein gets one entry after TCRdb re-called the 5' RACE reads with MiXCR. This sample has 240,000 or so distinct CDR3 sequences, with approximately 12% found just once. Study observations and caveats: Characteristic of ankylosing spondylitis blood, it appeared, was a TCR beta motif comprising roughly 8 highly homologous variants.

A few counts support this clonotype. Its antigen is undetermined. The CDR3 totals 18 residues. Trimming at V came to 3 bases and at J to 1 base, leaving 13 bases not matched to a gene. Germline V gene lookup returns CDR1 SGHAT and CDR2 FQNNGV. This chain joins TRBV11-2 and TRBJ2-5; 8 bases agree with TRBD2. Sequenced sample: blood, either unsorted or a sorted T cell fraction (not recorded which). The clonotype comes from a male donor with ankylosing spondylitis or in good health (not recorded which). The CDR3 DNA reads as TGTGCCAGCAGCTTGGTTCAGCGGGGGCAAGATTTCCAAGAGACCCAGTACTTC. Encoded protein: CASSLVQRGQDFQETQYF.